A selection of T cell receptor beta chains follows, all from one sample in a study of T-cell reconstitution after alpha-beta-depleted transplantation in children. A single record per CDR3 protein comes from TCRdb applying MiXCR to the PCR reads. The sample lists 400,000 to 450,000 distinct CDR3 sequences; about 40% were seen once. This material consisted of PBMCs, taken before TCRalphabeta/CD19-depleted stem cell transplant. The receptors here all came from a girl aged 2-10 years with aplastic anemia, due to receive a stem cell transplant. CDR3s include the opening cysteine and the closing phenylalanine or tryptophan. The D gene is left open where the match is weak. A clone size is listed for some rows: how often the clone was seen (once, few, many), or a class if it is expanded.

TRBV20-1,TRBJ2-7,few,TRBD1,CSARPLRQGIYEQYF,TGCAGTGCTAGACCCTTGAGACAGGGGATTTACGAGCAGTACTTC
TRBV20-1,TRBJ2-5,-,TRBD2,CSAFGLGETQYF,TGCAGTGCTTTCGGACTAGGAGAGACCCAGTACTTC
TRBV18,TRBJ2-1,once,-,CASSRDTSSANNEQFF,TGTGCCAGCTCACGAGATACCAGTAGCGCAAACAATGAGCAGTTCTTC
TRBV18,TRBJ1-5,-,-,CASSPRSMKGGPNQPQHF,TGTGCCAGCTCACCACGATCGATGAAGGGGGGACCTAATCAGCCCCAGCATTTT
TRBV7-6,TRBJ1-1,-,-,CASSFSYDSTEAFF,TGTGCCAGCAGCTTCTCGTACGACAGCACTGAAGCTTTCTTT
TRBV5-1,TRBJ2-3,-,-,CASSSVINTDTQYF,TGCGCCAGCAGCTCGGTGATTAACACAGATACGCAGTATTTT
TRBV12-3/TRBV12-4,TRBJ1-2,-,-,CASSPGLYDYGYTF,TGTGCCAGCAGTCCGGGACTCTACGACTATGGCTACACCTTC
TRBV29-1,TRBJ1-2,many,-,CSVEEVGYGYTF,TGCAGCGTTGAAGAGGTCGGCTATGGCTACACCTTC
TRBV7-3,TRBJ2-3,few,-,CASSVDRSLSTDTQYF,TGTGCCAGCAGCGTGGACAGATCATTGAGCACAGATACGCAGTATTTT
TRBV2,TRBJ2-4,few,-,CASSPLGIQYF,TGTGCCAGCAGCCCCCTGGGCATTCAGTACTTC
TRBV12-3/TRBV12-4,TRBJ2-1,-,-,CASSLEVQGREQFF,TGTGCCAGCAGTTTAGAGGTTCAGGGGAGGGAGCAGTTCTTC
TRBV5-6,TRBJ1-6,-,TRBD1,CASSSTGGSYNSPLHF,TGTGCCAGCAGCTCGACAGGGGGGTCCTATAATTCACCCCTCCACTTT
TRBV2,TRBJ2-1,few,TRBD2,CASSDEASGYNEQFF,TGTGCCAGCAGTGATGAGGCTAGCGGCTACAATGAGCAGTTCTTC
TRBV6-6,TRBJ2-7,-,TRBD1,CASSSGQGQQYF,TGTGCCAGCAGTTCGGGACAGGGTCAGCAGTACTTC
TRBV6-2/TRBV6-3,TRBJ2-1,-,TRBD2,CASNGLGGNEQFF,TGTGCCAGCAACGGACTAGGTGGGAATGAGCAGTTCTTC
TRBV28,TRBJ2-2,-,TRBD1,CASSLRDRANTGELFF,TGTGCCAGCAGTTTGCGTGACAGGGCGAACACCGGGGAGCTGTTTTTT
TRBV10-3,TRBJ2-2,-,-,CAISKRQGSLGLFF,TGTGCCATCAGTAAAAGACAAGGCTCCCTAGGGCTGTTTTTT
TRBV12-3/TRBV12-4,TRBJ2-1,-,TRBD2,CASSFQAGLINEQFF,TGTGCCAGCAGTTTCCAAGCGGGACTGATCAATGAGCAGTTCTTC
TRBV20-1,TRBJ1-2,many,-,CSARDRGERGGYTF,TGCAGTGCTAGAGATCGGGGGGAGAGGGGTGGCTACACCTTC
TRBV28,TRBJ1-5,many,-,CASSLGQGREHF,TGTGCCAGCAGTTTAGGTCAGGGGCGCGAGCATTTT
TRBV29-1,TRBJ2-7,-,TRBD2,CSAVLSGRAAYEQYF,TGCAGCGCAGTCCTTAGCGGGAGGGCCGCCTACGAGCAGTACTTC
TRBV5-1,TRBJ1-2,many,TRBD1,CASSTEAGTVYGYTF,TGCGCCAGCAGCACGGAAGCCGGGACAGTCTATGGCTACACCTTC
TRBV28,TRBJ2-1,-,-,CAIRRRQGSYNEQFF,TGTGCCATTCGGAGGCGGCAGGGATCCTACAATGAGCAGTTCTTC
TRBV6-1,TRBJ1-2,-,TRBD1,CASSESDDRVVDYGYTF,TGTGCCAGCAGTGAGAGTGACGACAGGGTGGTTGACTATGGCTACACCTTC
TRBV7-2,TRBJ2-7,many,-,CASSAVWAEEQYF,TGTGCCAGCAGCGCCGTATGGGCGGAGGAGCAGTACTTC
TRBV12-3/TRBV12-4,TRBJ1-1,many,TRBD1,CASNDRGMTEAFF,TGTGCCAGCAATGACAGGGGGATGACTGAAGCTTTCTTT
TRBV30,TRBJ2-7,-,-,CAWSVLDSGQYF,TGTGCCTGGAGTGTACTAGACAGCGGGCAGTACTTC
TRBV4-2,TRBJ2-3,once,-,CASSQEMDIITDTQYF,TGTGCCAGCAGCCAAGAAATGGACATCATCACAGATACGCAGTATTTT
TRBV6-1,TRBJ2-2,-,-,CASSEVGALGGELFF,TGTGCCAGCAGTGAAGTGGGGGCTTTGGGCGGGGAGCTGTTTTTT
TRBV12-3/TRBV12-4,TRBJ1-2,few,TRBD1,CASTGQAVDSNYGYTF,TGTGCCAGCACCGGACAGGCGGTTGATTCTAACTATGGCTACACCTTC
TRBV5-1,TRBJ2-3,many,TRBD2,CASSLDLAGASTDTQYF,TGCGCCAGCAGCTTGGACCTAGCGGGAGCTAGCACAGATACGCAGTATTTT
TRBV29-1,TRBJ1-3,-,TRBD1,CSVGTGQGAGNTIYF,TGCAGCGTTGGGACGGGACAGGGGGCTGGAAACACCATATATTTT
TRBV6-2/TRBV6-3,TRBJ1-1,few,-,CASSTQVEAFF,TGTGCCAGCAGTACCCAGGTTGAAGCTTTCTTT
TRBV27,TRBJ2-1,many,TRBD2,CASSAGTSAYNEQFF,TGTGCCAGCAGCGCCGGGACTAGCGCTTACAATGAGCAGTTCTTC
TRBV12-3/TRBV12-4,TRBJ2-3,few,-,CASSPMADTQYF,TGTGCCAGCAGTCCTATGGCAGATACGCAGTATTTT
TRBV3-1,TRBJ1-1,-,TRBD1,CASSRGQAEAFF,TGTGCCAGCAGCCGGGGACAGGCTGAAGCTTTCTTT
TRBV7-6,TRBJ2-7,-,-,CASSSFSGDYEQYF,TGTGCCAGCAGCTCCTTCTCGGGAGACTACGAGCAGTACTTC
TRBV11-2,TRBJ2-3,-,-,CASSPLGHLTDTQYF,TGTGCCAGCAGCCCACTTGGACACCTCACAGATACGCAGTATTTT
TRBV3-1,TRBJ2-7,many,-,CASSQDISSYEQYF,TGTGCCAGCAGCCAAGATATCAGTTCCTACGAGCAGTACTTC
TRBV12-3/TRBV12-4,TRBJ2-7,-,-,CAIVGGGEQYF,TGTGCCATTGTAGGGGGAGGCGAGCAGTACTTC
TRBV5-5,TRBJ2-3,-,-,CASSLLLVDTQYF,TGTGCCAGCAGCTTGTTATTAGTAGATACGCAGTATTTT
TRBV20-1,TRBJ1-6,-,-,CSARPGRYNSPLHF,TGCAGTGCTAGACCCGGACGGTATAATTCACCCCTCCACTTT
TRBV3-1,TRBJ1-5,-,-,CASSQARQPNQPQHF,TGTGCCAGCAGCCAAGCCCGACAGCCGAATCAGCCCCAGCATTTT
TRBV12-3/TRBV12-4,TRBJ2-5,few,TRBD2,CASRGGSGRRGGETQYF,TGTGCCAGCCGGGGGGGTAGCGGGAGACGGGGGGGAGAGACCCAGTACTTC
TRBV4-1,TRBJ2-5,-,TRBD1,CASSQEGVGTGEGETQYF,TGCGCCAGCAGCCAAGAAGGGGTCGGGACAGGGGAGGGAGAGACCCAGTACTTC
TRBV2,TRBJ2-7,-,-,CASRPGPYYEQYF,TGTGCCAGCAGGCCGGGGCCCTACTACGAGCAGTACTTC
TRBV24-1,TRBJ2-7,-,TRBD1,CATSSTGTGDSYEQYF,TGTGCCACCAGTTCCACCGGGACAGGGGACTCCTACGAGCAGTACTTC
TRBV5-1,TRBJ2-1,-,-,CASSFQEGNEQFF,TGCGCCAGCAGCTTTCAAGAGGGGAATGAGCAGTTCTTC
TRBV5-6,TRBJ2-5,-,-,CASSLASDPRRETQYF,TGTGCCAGCAGCTTGGCGAGCGACCCACGGAGGGAGACCCAGTACTTC
TRBV20-1,TRBJ1-6,few,TRBD1,CSANRGVNSPLHF,TGCAGTGCTAACAGGGGGGTTAATTCACCCCTCCACTTT
TRBV27,TRBJ2-1,-,-,CASSPNTVRMSYNEQFF,TGTGCCAGCAGTCCTAATACCGTTCGGATGTCCTACAATGAGCAGTTCTTC
TRBV5-1,TRBJ2-7,many,TRBD1,CASSLAVGDRDYEQYF,TGCGCCAGCAGCTTGGCAGTAGGGGACAGGGACTACGAGCAGTACTTC
TRBV10-2,TRBJ2-5,-,TRBD1,CASGELFLDRDLETQYF,TGCGCCAGCGGTGAGCTGTTTTTGGACAGGGACCTAGAGACCCAGTACTTC